The rows below give T cell receptor beta chains drawn from one sample of a study of control samples from healthy donors and cancer patients. The protocol was immunoSEQ multiplex PCR, while the TCRdb copy is restricted to in-frame clones and leaves out a portion. The data contain 100,000 to 150,000 clones, roughly 90% of them singletons. Sequenced input: blood. The receptors come from a man in his fifties in good health. The CDR3 runs from the conserved cysteine through the conserved F or W. D genes are given only for firm matches. Not every row has a clone size; where given, it reads once, few, many or a size class.

CDR3nt	CDR3aa	d_gene	abundance	v_gene	j_gene
TGTGCCAGCGGCCCGGGCCCCCTGGGATACGAGCAGTACTTC	CASGPGPLGYEQYF	-	few	TRBV27	TRBJ2-7
TGCGCCAGCAGCTCAAACAGGGAGCCTAACTATGGCTACACCTTC	CASSSNREPNYGYTF	-	-	TRBV5-1	TRBJ1-2
TGTGCCAGCTCACCTCAAGCGGCAGGACTCACAGATACGCAGTATTTT	CASSPQAAGLTDTQYF	-	-	TRBV18	TRBJ2-3
TGTGCCAGCAGCTTAGATGGTTATACGCAGTATTTT	CASSLDGYTQYF	-	-	TRBV11-2	TRBJ2-3
TGTGCCAGCAGCGCCCTAGGGGGACAGTCTAAGTACTTC	CASSALGGQSKYF	TRBD1	-	TRBV9	TRBJ2-5
TGTGCCGGGACTACAGGGGGCTCTGGCTACACCTTC	CAGTTGGSGYTF	TRBD1	-	TRBV19	TRBJ1-2
TGTGCCAGCAGCTTATGGGTTGGCGGGGAGCTGTTTTTT	CASSLWVGGELFF	-	once	TRBV11-3	TRBJ2-2
TGTGCCAGCAACCTGGGGGGACTAGGGTTCCACGAGCAGTACTTC	CASNLGGLGFHEQYF	TRBD2	-	TRBV6-5	TRBJ2-7
TGTGCCAGCGGAAGTTCCACTGAAGCTTTCTTT	CASGSSTEAFF	-	few	TRBV3-1/TRBV3-2	TRBJ1-1
TGTGCCAGCAGCTTACTGGACAGGGGGCCCACTGAAGCTTTCTTT	CASSLLDRGPTEAFF	TRBD1	-	TRBV11-2	TRBJ1-1
TGTGCCAGCAGAAAGACAGGGGGCACCTCCTACGAGCAGTACTTC	CASRKTGGTSYEQYF	TRBD1	few	TRBV5-5	TRBJ2-7
TGTGCCAGCAGCCCGGGACTTGACAATGAGCAGTTCTTC	CASSPGLDNEQFF	-	-	TRBV7-3	TRBJ2-1